This T cell receptor (beta chain) originates from a study of type 1 regulatory T cells. As regards this clonotype: The antigen is not known.

TCRdb re-derived calls from the reads in MiXCR, one entry per CDR3 protein. The sample contains about 68,000 distinct CDR3 sequences, around 63% of which appear only once. The graft donor-derived T-allo10 cells reportedly recognize host alloantigens, are anergic, and suppress alloantigen-specifically. CDR3 size: 13 residues. Trimming removed 5 bases from V and 6 bases from J, with 11 bases in between. The germline V gene has CDR1 MNHEY and CDR2 SVGEGT. The sequence was obtained from a human donor in good health. The chain is built from TRBV6-2 or TRBV6-3 and TRBJ2-1; no clear D gene. The sequenced material came from cultured T cells, either the whole culture or a sorted T cell fraction (not recorded which). Subset indicated: Tr1-enriched cell product generated in vitro against host alloantigens. CDR3 in DNA: TGTGCCAGCAGTGACCTCTCCCCCAATGAGCAGTTCTTC. It yields the protein CASSDLSPNEQFF.